The 25 T cell receptor beta chains below were found in one sample sequenced in a study of T cells in tuberculosis. Profiling relied on immunoSEQ multiplex PCR, and the TCRdb table lists in-frame clones only, not all of them. This sample carries over 30,000 clones, under 95% of them seen once, and the ten largest clones take about 7.8%. Sequences were obtained from PBMCs. The receptors were sampled from a donor aged 10-35 years with latent tuberculosis or without tuberculosis infection. Some clones in this sample may be carry-over from other donors' samples.

V and J are TRBV7-9 and TRBJ2-2; 7 positions match TRBD1. Per the germline V gene, CDR1 is SEHNR and CDR2 is FQNEAQ (reference sequence). The CDR3 sequence is 14 residues long. The CDR3 loop is CAGRGSLGTGELFF. CDR3 DNA sequence: TGTGCAGGCAGGGGGTCTTTAGGCACCGGGGAGCTGTTTTTT.

V gene TRBV19 combines with J gene TRBJ2-7, with 9 bases that match TRBD1. The CDR3 consists of 13 residues. V trimming: 3 bases; J trimming: 6 bases; junction bases outside the gene matches: 3. The germline V gene encodes CDR1 LNHDA and CDR2 SQIVND (reference sequence). CDR3 protein: CASSMTGGGEQYF. The CDR3 DNA is TGTGCCAGTAGTATGACAGGGGGAGGCGAGCAGTACTTC.

The rearrangement joins TRBV4-1 to TRBJ2-2; the match to TRBD2 covers 7 bases. The CDR3 spans 15 residues. V trimming: 4 bases; J trimming: 5 bases; junction bases outside the gene matches: 7. CDR1 MGHRA and CDR2 YSYEKL come from the germline V gene. The CDR3 nucleotides are TGCGCCAGCAGCCTAGTTGGGGGAGGGACCGGGGAGCTGTTTTTT. This gives the protein CASSLVGGGTGELFF.

The chain combines TRBV7-2 with TRBJ1-1, with a tentative D call TRBD1 (6 bases). The V end lost 5 bases, the J end lost 5 bases, and 15 bases lay between the germline ends. The CDR3 length is 14 residues. Germline loops: CDR1 SGHTA, CDR2 FQGNSA. The CDR3 bases are TGTGCCAGCAGCCCACAGGGCCCCGGGACTGAAGCTTTCTTT. It encodes CASSPQGPGTEAFF.

This sequence joins TRBV6-5 and TRBJ1-5; 8 positions agree with TRBD1. The germline V gene has CDR1 MNHEY and CDR2 SVGAGI. V was clipped by 0 bases and J by 5 bases; unmatched bases: 3. This CDR3 has 15 residues. The CDR3 bases are TGTGCCAGCAGTTACTCGGACAGGGCCGATCAGCCCCAGCATTTT. Encoded protein: CASSYSDRADQPQHF.

The V gene is TRBV4-1, the J gene TRBJ1-5; 7 bases align to TRBD1. The CDR3 is 15 residues long. V dropped 3 bases and J dropped 7; count of bases not matched to a gene: 9. Germline assignment: CDR1 MGHRA and CDR2 YSYEKL. CDR3 sequence reads: CASSHSDREGQPQHF. Here the CDR3 DNA reads TGCGCCAGCAGCCATTCCGACAGGGAAGGACAGCCCCAGCATTTT.

This sequence joins TRBV15 and TRBJ2-1, with 10 bases identical to TRBD1. Germline lookup yields CDR1 LNHNV and CDR2 YYDKDF (reference sequence). The junction had 18 bases not matched to a gene; V was cut back by 3 bases and J by 4 bases. The CDR3 runs to 20 residues. Here the CDR3 reads CATSSLTGGSGGSAYNEQFF. CDR3 sequence (DNA): TGTGCCACCAGCAGCCTGACAGGGGGCAGCGGCGGGAGCGCATACAATGAGCAGTTCTTC.

The rearrangement uses TRBV6-5 and TRBJ1-1; D remains unclear. This CDR3 spans 13 amino acids. Trimming pared 6 bases from V and 4 bases from J, leaving 12 bases between. Germline-derived CDR1 and CDR2 are MNHEY and SVGAGI. CDR3 DNA sequence: TGTGCCAGCAGCCGGGATTGGGGCACTGAAGCTTTCTTT. Its protein is CASSRDWGTEAFF.

This clone was picked up one time. Relative to the germline gene, one junction end is altered; a read error may explain this. V is TRBV19 and J is TRBJ2-7; 8 bases are shared with TRBD1. Germline assignment: CDR1 LNHDA and CDR2 SQIVND (reference sequence). CDR3 size: 14 residues. The CDR3 sequence: CASSIRDRPYGQYF. The CDR3 region has the DNA TGTGCCAGTAGTATCCGGGACAGGCCCTACGGGCAGTACTTC. The full variable domain, with the rest looked up from reference TRBV19 and TRBJ2-7, is DGGITQSPKYLFRKEGQNVTLSCEQNLNHDAMYWYRQDPGQGLRLIYYSQIVNDFQKGDIAEGYSVSREKKESFPLTVTSAQKNPTAFYLCASSIRDRPYGQYFGPGTRLTVT.

The V and J genes are TRBV18 and TRBJ2-7; TRBD2 is a possible D gene (6 bases). Germline-derived CDR1 and CDR2 are KGHSH and LQKENI. Trimming took 3 bases from V and 3 from J, leaving 9 bases between them. The CDR3 covers 13 residues. The CDR3 region has the DNA TGTGCCAGCTCACCCGGGACTTTCTACGAGCAGTACTTC. It encodes CASSPGTFYEQYF.

The chain uses TRBV5-1 and TRBJ2-7; D is perhaps TRBD1 (5 bases). Germline values: CDR1 SGHRS, CDR2 YFSETQ. The V end was cut by 0 bases, the J end by 3 bases, with 10 bases between. The CDR3 totals 14 residues. The CDR3 nucleotides are TGCGCCAGCAGCTTGGAACCAGGACACTACGAGCAGTACTTC. Its protein is CASSLEPGHYEQYF.

The rearrangement links TRBV27 to TRBJ2-7, with 11 nucleotides matching TRBD1. V trimming: 10 bases; J trimming: 3 bases; junction bases outside the gene matches: 5. Per the germline V gene, CDR1 is MNHEY and CDR2 is SMNVEV (reference sequence). The CDR3 runs 13 residues. The CDR3 reads CATSGTGGYEQYF. The DNA for the CDR3 is TGTGCCACTTCTGGGACAGGGGGCTACGAGCAGTACTTC.

CDR3 in DNA: TGTGCCAGCAGTTCCGGACAGTTGAATCAGCCCCAGCATTTT. Its translation is CASSSGQLNQPQHF. The chain has TRBV28 and TRBJ1-5, with D perhaps TRBD1 (6 bases). V lost 4 bases, J lost 4 bases, and 11 bases lay in between. The germline V gene has CDR1 MDHEN and CDR2 SYDVKM. The CDR3 length is 14 residues.

A few counts support this clone. The CDR3 sequence is CASSGTGGSGELFF. In nucleotides, the CDR3 is TGTGCCAGCAGCGGGACAGGGGGCAGCGGGGAGCTGTTTTTT. The J gene is TRBJ2-2, the V gene TRBV9, with TRBD1 matching 11 bases. The CDR3 has 14 amino acids. The V and J ends lost 3 bases and 7 bases, in that order; junction bases with no gene match: 2. Germline loops: CDR1 SGDLS, CDR2 YYNGEE.

V usage is TRBV28 and J usage is TRBJ2-7, with TRBD2 as a possible D gene (6 bases). V was shortened by 7 bases and J by 5 bases, with 18 bases between the two germline ends. Germline V gene sequence: CDR1 MDHEN, CDR2 SYDVKM. The CDR3 sequence is 14 residues long. The CDR3: CASILAGSRDEQYF. DNA for the CDR3: TGTGCCAGCATCCTTGCGGGGAGCCGGGACGAGCAGTACTTC.

The chain is built from TRBV7-6 and TRBJ1-4; 9 bases line up with TRBD1. The CDR3 has 15 amino acids. The V and J ends lost 5 bases and 7 bases, in that order; junction bases with no gene match: 8. Germline assignment: CDR1 SGHVS and CDR2 FNYEAQ. The CDR3 loop is CASSPDRGSSEKLFF. The CDR3, as DNA: TGTGCCAGCAGCCCGGACAGGGGTTCGTCTGAAAAACTGTTTTTT. Complete variable domain (other parts from reference TRBV7-6 and TRBJ1-4): GAGVSQSPRYKVTKRGQDVALRCDPISGHVSLYWYRQALGQGPEFLTYFNYEAQQDKSGLPNDRFSAERPEGSISTLTIQRTEQRDSAMYRCASSPDRGSSEKLFFGSGTQLSVL.

The rearrangement uses TRBV28 and TRBJ2-7; TRBD1 agrees at 7 bases. Trimming removed 7 bases from V and 8 bases from J; junction bases left unmatched: 17. Germline V CDR1 and CDR2: MDHEN, SYDVKM. The CDR3 has 15 residues. CDR3 nucleotides: TGTGCCAGCAAGGGATCCGAGACAGGGAACTTGAAGCAGTACTTC. It specifies CASKGSETGNLKQYF.

This clone was seen more than once but under ten times. The chain joins TRBV19 to TRBJ1-2; D is perhaps TRBD1 (5 bases). V was shortened by 3 bases and J by 4 bases, with 15 bases between the two germline ends. The CDR3 has 15 residues. CDR1 and CDR2 (germline): LNHDA, SQIVND (reference sequence). DNA for the CDR3: TGTGCCAGTAGTATTGGAGAGGGGAGGATCTATGGCTACACCTTC. Encoded protein: CASSIGEGRIYGYTF.

The chain has TRBV6-5 and TRBJ1-2; 8 positions agree with TRBD1. The CDR3 length is 15 residues. V lost 5 bases to trimming and J lost 8 bases; unmatched junction nucleotides: 13. Germline V gene lookup returns CDR1 MNHEY and CDR2 SVGAGI. DNA of the CDR3: TGTGCCAGCAGTACACGACAGGGGTCCGTGGGGGGCTACACCTTC. This codes for CASSTRQGSVGGYTF.

The rearrangement joins TRBV5-1 to TRBJ1-1; D might be TRBD1 (5 bases). The CDR3 is 13 amino acids. The germline V gene has CDR1 SGHRS and CDR2 YFSETQ. Trimming took off 3 bases at V and 1 base at J, with 7 bases between the two ends. CDR3 DNA: TGCGCCAGCAGCTCGACAGCGAACACTGAAGCTTTCTTT. This gives the protein CASSSTANTEAFF.

The chain carries TRBV6-5 and TRBJ1-2; D is uncertain. The germline gives CDR1 MNHEY, CDR2 SVGAGI. The V and J ends lost 5 bases and 1 base respectively, with 8 bases between them. The CDR3 sequence is 13 residues long. CDR3 bases: TGTGCCAGCAGTCCTGGACTTAACTATGGCTACACCTTC. Protein: CASSPGLNYGYTF.

This chain joins TRBV12-2 and TRBJ2-5; the D call in the table, TRBD2, was not verified against the DNA. TRBV12-2 is labeled a pseudogene. The CDR3 totals 18 residues. The chain's CDR3 is CASRLVGRWEYGQETQYF. The CDR3 region has the DNA TGTGCAAGTCGCTTAGTGGGGAGGTGGGAGTATGGGCAAGAGACCCAGTACTTC.

This clone was picked up a small number of times. The gene calls are TRBV6-4 and TRBJ1-1; D is ambiguous. The CDR3 loop spans 11 amino acids. Trimming cost V 0 bases and J 10 bases, with 6 bases left between them. Germline CDR1 and CDR2: MRHNA and SNTAGT. CDR3 in DNA: TGTGCCAGCAGTGACTCAACACCAGCTTTCTTT. Protein product: CASSDSTPAFF.

The chain is built from TRBV6-1 and TRBJ2-3; D perhaps matches TRBD2 (5 bases). CDR1 is MNHNS, CDR2 SASEGT, per germline. With 6 bases removed from V and 2 bases from J, the gap between germline ends came to 15 bases. The CDR3 is made up of 15 amino acids. For the CDR3, the DNA is TGTGCCAGCAGCCTGAGAGGACTTACCACAGATACGCAGTATTTT. Amino acids: CASSLRGLTTDTQYF.

This clone has only one observation. The chain recombines TRBV4-1 with TRBJ1-1, with TRBD1 matching 10 bases. V lost 5 bases and J lost 2; bases outside the gene matches: 11. Germline V gives CDR1 MGHRA, CDR2 YSYEKL. This CDR3 comprises 17 residues. This CDR3 reads CASSRAETGGLNTEAFF. CDR3 nucleotide sequence: TGCGCCAGCAGCAGAGCAGAGACAGGGGGCCTTAACACTGAAGCTTTCTTT.